These 20 T cell receptor beta chains were sequenced from one sample in a study of metastatic and nonmetastatic thyroid tumors. TCRdb re-called the PCR reads via MiXCR. The profile shows 90,000 or so clones, around 9.1% of them singletons. Before thyroid surgery, none of the patients had received any treatment. The sample consisted of blood. The receptor set was obtained from a female donor with papillary thyroid cancer or a benign thyroid nodule (not recorded which). Some clones in this sample may be carry-over from other donors' samples.

The CDR3 DNA reads as TGTGCCAGCAGCTTGAATCTAGCTGGGGTGACCCAGTACTTC. This gives the protein CASSLNLAGVTQYF. The chain links TRBV7-2 to TRBJ2-5; a weak D match, TRBD2 (5 bases). Trimming left V 3 bases short and J 7 bases short, with 15 bases between. Germline V CDR1 and CDR2: SGHTA, FQGNSA. The CDR3 runs to 14 residues.

This clone has a count of ten or more. This sequence joins TRBV20-1 and TRBJ2-1; 7 positions match TRBD2. The J segment lost 3 bases and the V segment lost 0 bases, leaving 5 bases of the junction unmatched. The CDR3 has 15 residues. Germline assignment: CDR1 DFQATT and CDR2 SNEGSKA (reference sequence). The CDR3 nucleotides are TGCAGTGCTAGAGATCGGTCTAGCGGCTACAATGAGCAGTTCTTC. Encoded protein: CSARDRSSGYNEQFF.

The chain is built from TRBV6-5 and TRBJ2-2; 8 positions match TRBD1. From germline, CDR1 is MNHEY and CDR2 SVGAGI. V gave up 4 bases and J gave up 7 bases; unmatched junction bases: 8. The CDR3 length is 15 residues. CDR3 coding DNA: TGTGCCAGCAGTTTGGACAGGGTGTTGAGCGGGGAGCTGTTTTTT. Residues: CASSLDRVLSGELFF.

This clone came up many times. The chain employs TRBV13 and TRBJ1-1; D unresolved. Germline CDR1 is PRHDT and CDR2 is FYEKMQ (reference sequence). With 0 bases removed from V and 4 bases from J, the gap between germline ends came to 15 bases. CDR3 size: 16 residues. The DNA of the CDR3 is TGTGCCAGCAGCTTAGGGGAGGGTAGGAGGTTCACTGAAGCTTTCTTT. This translates into CASSLGEGRRFTEAFF.

On this clone: This sequence may be a read error, since a much larger clone differs from it by one base. J is TRBJ2-1 and V is TRBV9; 9 bases agree with TRBD2. The CDR3 extends over 14 amino acids. From germline, CDR1 is SGDLS and CDR2 YYNGEE. The CDR3 protein is CASSQGTSSNEQLF. CDR3 DNA sequence: TGTGCCAGCAGCCAAGGGACTAGCTCCAATGAGCAGCTCTTC.

The V gene is TRBV12-5, the J gene TRBJ2-4; 8 bases match TRBD1. Trimming at V came to 3 bases and at J to 6 bases, leaving 7 bases not matched to a gene. CDR1 LGHNT and CDR2 FRNRAP come from the germline V gene. CDR3 size: 15 residues. CDR3 amino acids: CASGFGGQGVNIQYF. CDR3 nucleotide sequence: TGTGCTAGTGGTTTTGGTGGACAGGGTGTAAACATTCAGTACTTC.

This clone was detected many times. The chain links TRBV19 to TRBJ1-5; 10 bases agree with TRBD1. This CDR3 spans 14 amino acids. The V gene end was trimmed by 3 bases and the J gene end by 7 bases; junction bases not matched to a gene: 3. Germline CDR1 is LNHDA and CDR2 is SQIVND (reference sequence). The CDR3 loop reads CASSMTGGLQPQHF. The CDR3 DNA reads as TGTGCCAGTAGTATGACAGGGGGCTTGCAGCCCCAGCATTTT.

This clone occurred many times. The rearrangement uses TRBV18 and TRBJ2-2; D call uncertain. The CDR3 covers 15 residues. V lost 3 bases to trimming and J lost 7 bases, with 15 bases between them. Germline V lookup: CDR1 KGHSH, CDR2 LQKENI. The CDR3 DNA sequence: TGTGCCAGCTCACCTAGCCGGACCTCTTACGGGGAGCTGTTTTTT. This gives the protein CASSPSRTSYGELFF.

This clone was seen a few times. This sequence may be a read error, since a much larger clone differs from it by one base. The rearrangement links TRBV7-7 to TRBJ2-5; D gene uncertain. The CDR3 length is 12 residues. Germline V gene sequence: CDR1 SSHAT, CDR2 FNYEAQ (reference sequence). The CDR3 DNA reads as TGTGCCAGAAGCTTATTACCCGAGACCCAGTACTTC. This translates into CARSLLPETQYF.

This chain joins TRBV20-1 and TRBJ2-7, with 8 bases aligning to TRBD1. Germline assignment: CDR1 DFQATT and CDR2 SNEGSKA (reference sequence). CDR3 length: 15 residues. J was trimmed by 1 base and V by 2 bases; bases with no gene match: 7. This CDR3 is CSARPPDRESYEQYF. As DNA, the CDR3 is TGCAGTGCTAGACCCCCGGACAGGGAGTCCTACGAGCAGTACTTC.

This clone was recorded many times. The chain employs TRBV28 and TRBJ1-2; D call uncertain. This CDR3 is built from 12 residues. Germline assignment: CDR1 MDHEN and CDR2 SYDVKM. The ends were cut back, 2 bases at V and 3 bases at J, with 4 bases in the middle. The CDR3 DNA sequence: TGTGCCAGCAGTTTACCCTACTATGGCTACACCTTC. This gives the protein CASSLPYYGYTF.

This clone was recorded at least ten times. The rearrangement uses TRBV30 and TRBJ2-5, with 7 bases matching TRBD1. This CDR3 contains 13 residues. The ends lost 7 bases at V and 3 bases at J; junction bases unmatched: 8. Germline V gene lookup returns CDR1 GTSNPN and CDR2 SVGIG (reference sequence). CDR3: CAYKRGPEETQYF. CDR3 sequence (DNA): TGTGCCTATAAAAGGGGGCCTGAAGAGACCCAGTACTTC.

About this clone itself: A much bigger clone sits one base away, suggesting this may be a read error. The rearrangement uses TRBV7-3 and TRBJ1-2; D gene uncertain. The germline CDR1 and CDR2 sequences are SGHTA and FQGTGA. This CDR3 has 10 residues. Trimming cost V 10 bases and J 10 bases, with 13 bases left between them. CDR3 amino acids: CANPGWDYTF. DNA of the CDR3: TGTGCCAACCCAGGTTGGGACTACACCTTC.

This clone was seen at least ten times. The V gene is TRBV9, the J gene TRBJ1-1; D unclear. CDR1 and CDR2 (germline): SGDLS, YYNGEE. The CDR3 covers 13 residues. V lost 4 bases and J 1 base, leaving 8 bases between the germline ends. The CDR3 region has the DNA TGTGCCAGCAGCCTTTCTGGGAACACTGAAGCTTTCTTT. The encoded protein is CASSLSGNTEAFF.

At least ten counts were recorded for this clone. V is TRBV5-4 and J is TRBJ2-1, with TRBD2 matching over 8 bases. The CDR3 loop spans 15 amino acids. After removal of 0 bases from V and 4 bases from J, the junction contained 3 bases not matched to a gene. CDR1 and CDR2 from the germline V gene are SGHNT and YYREEE (reference sequence). CDR3 DNA: TGTGCCAGCAGCTTGGGGGGGACTAGATACAATGAGCAGTTCTTC. It encodes CASSLGGTRYNEQFF.

With respect to this clone: A read error may be the cause here, since a much bigger clone is one base away. The CDR3 nucleotides read TGTGCCAGTGGGGCAGGGGACCCAACTAAAGACTACACCTTC. This encodes CASGAGDPTKDYTF. The rearrangement joins TRBV7-2 to TRBJ1-2, with D possibly TRBD1 on 6 matching bases. This CDR3 is 14 amino acids long. Germline V gives CDR1 SGHTA, CDR2 FQGNSA. Trimming removed 9 bases from V and 10 bases from J, with 24 bases in between.

This chain joins TRBV9 and TRBJ2-3, with 8 bases lining up with TRBD2. The CDR3 loop spans 16 amino acids. Germline V gene lookup returns CDR1 SGDLS and CDR2 YYNGEE. The junction had 8 bases not matched to a gene; V was cut back by 1 base and J by 4 bases. The CDR3 DNA reads TGTGCCAGCAGCGTACTCGGGACTAGTTTTTCAGATACGCAGTATTTT. This gives the protein CASSVLGTSFSDTQYF. Full variable domain (rest looked up from reference TRBV9 and TRBJ2-3): DSGVTQTPKHLITATGQRVTLRCSPRSGDLSVYWYQQSLDQGLQFLIQYYNGEERAKGNILERFSAQQFPDLHSELNLSSLELGDSALYFCASSVLGTSFSDTQYFGPGTRLTVL.

This clone was seen at least ten times. The chain is built from TRBV14 and TRBJ1-6; D uncertain. This CDR3 spans 15 amino acids. The V gene lost 0 bases and the J gene lost 10 bases, with 13 bases spanning the gap. Germline-derived CDR1 and CDR2 are SGHDN and FVKESK. The CDR3 here is CASSQERPGWSPLHF. DNA of the CDR3: TGTGCCAGCAGCCAAGAACGCCCTGGGTGGTCACCCCTCCACTTT.

The V gene is TRBV5-4, the J gene TRBJ2-1, with D possibly being TRBD1 or TRBD2 (6 bases each). This CDR3 spans 14 amino acids. Trimming cost V 2 bases and J 8 bases, with 14 bases left between them. CDR1 and CDR2 (germline): SGHNT, YYREEE (reference sequence). In DNA form, the CDR3 reads TGTGCCAGCAGCTTCTTTTGGGGGGCGGATGAGCAGTTCTTC. Translation gives CASSFFWGADEQFF.

This clone was seen many times. This sequence joins TRBV20-1 and TRBJ2-3; 10 bases map to TRBD2. This CDR3 region has 14 residues. Germline V gene lookup returns CDR1 DFQATT and CDR2 SNEGSKA (reference sequence). The V segment lost 2 bases and the J segment 1 base; nucleotides outside the gene matches: 0. The CDR3 region has the DNA TGCAGTGCTAGACTAGCGGGGGGCACAGATACGCAGTATTTT. Its protein is CSARLAGGTDTQYF.